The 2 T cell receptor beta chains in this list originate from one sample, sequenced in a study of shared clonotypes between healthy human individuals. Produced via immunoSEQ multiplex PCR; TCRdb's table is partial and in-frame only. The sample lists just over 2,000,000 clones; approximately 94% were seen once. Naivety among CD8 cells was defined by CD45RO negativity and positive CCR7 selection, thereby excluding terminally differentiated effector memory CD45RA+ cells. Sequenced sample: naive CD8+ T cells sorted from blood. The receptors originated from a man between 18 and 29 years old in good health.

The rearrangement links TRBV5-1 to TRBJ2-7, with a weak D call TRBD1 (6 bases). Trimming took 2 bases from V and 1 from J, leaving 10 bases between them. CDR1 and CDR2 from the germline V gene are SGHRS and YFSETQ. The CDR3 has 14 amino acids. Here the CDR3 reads CASSFEGHSYEQYF. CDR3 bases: TGCGCCAGCAGCTTTGAGGGACATTCCTACGAGCAGTACTTC.

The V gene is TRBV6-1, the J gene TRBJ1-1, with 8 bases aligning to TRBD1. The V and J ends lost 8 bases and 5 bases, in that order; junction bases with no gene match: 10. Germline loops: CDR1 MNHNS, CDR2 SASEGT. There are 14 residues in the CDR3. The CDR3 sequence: CASPGTGPRTEAFF. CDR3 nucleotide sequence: TGTGCCAGCCCCGGGACAGGACCGAGGACTGAAGCTTTCTTT.